This T cell receptor (beta chain) appears in the sequencing data of a study of regulatory T cells in long-lasting Graves disease. Points on this clonotype: A read error may explain this, as a much larger clone is one base away.

Sample time point: persistent/refractory GD, antithyroid drugs over 5 years with positive TRAb. Scientists built the TCR library using RNA that was extracted from PBMCs. An endocrinology department in Xi'an, China, supplied the patients. Sequencing libraries for TCR beta were prepared with iRepertoire HTBI primers and Arm-PCR of CDR3 regions. TCRdb used MiXCR to reprocess the multiplex PCR reads, holding one entry per CDR3 protein. Counted here are 500,000 to 800,000 distinct CDR3 sequences, around 30% occurring once; the ten biggest clones make up 42%. Germline V gives CDR1 MNHNS, CDR2 SASEGT. The CDR3 consists of 13 residues. V dropped 5 bases and J dropped 3 bases, with 10 bases sitting between them.

The source material was peripheral blood mononuclear cells (PBMCs), sampled when the disease was refractory, from a patient treated with antithyroid drugs. This sequence originates from a female donor with Graves disease. V and J are TRBV6-1 and TRBJ1-1, with unresolved D. The CDR3 here is CASSHSGYTEAFF. The CDR3 nucleotides read TGTGCCAGCAGTCACTCGGGCTACACTGAAGCTTTCTTT.